This T cell receptor (beta chain) was sequenced for a study of T-cell reconstitution after alpha-beta-depleted transplantation in children. Whole-study findings and limits: At one year after transplant, newly produced T cells mostly accounted for T-cell counts and diversity. Several hundred expanded graft clones reportedly were the source of alpha-beta T cells about two months after transplant.

Note on this clonotype: Antigen specificity is unknown.

Unique molecular identifiers were incorporated during preparation of the TCRbeta library. From the PCR reads, TCRdb called clonotypes with MiXCR, one entry per CDR3 protein. The table shows around 960,000 distinct CDR3 sequences, with roughly 29% occurring only once. CDR1 and CDR2 (germline): LNHDA, SQIVND (reference sequence). V gave up 3 bases and J gave up 2 bases, with 12 bases separating them. There are 15 residues in the CDR3. The rearrangement joins TRBV19 to TRBJ2-3; the D gene is possibly TRBD1 (5 bases). The receptor was derived from a boy in the first two years of life who had a stem cell transplant for SCID, so the T cells may come from the graft donor. The material was PBMCs, mostly from graft donor cells, obtained 360 days after TCRalphabeta/CD19-depleted stem cell transplant. CDR3 DNA sequence: TGTGCCAGTAGTATCCAGGGCTCCTACACAGATACGCAGTATTTT. It yields the protein CASSIQGSYTDTQYF.